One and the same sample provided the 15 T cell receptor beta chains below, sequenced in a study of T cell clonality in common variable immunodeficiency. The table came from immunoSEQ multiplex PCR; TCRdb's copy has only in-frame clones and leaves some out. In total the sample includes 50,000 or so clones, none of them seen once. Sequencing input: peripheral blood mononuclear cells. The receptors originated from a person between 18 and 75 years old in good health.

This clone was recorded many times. CDR3: CASSPTMRFGTGDEKLFF. The DNA read from the CDR3 is TGTGCCAGCTCCCCGACGATGAGGTTCGGGACAGGGGACGAAAAA. The chain is built from TRBV18 and TRBJ1-4; 10 bases map to TRBD1. The read falls 3 residues short of the CDR3 end, and the missing part is taken from the germline J gene. The CDR3 has 18 residues. Germline CDR1 reads KGHSH; CDR2 reads LQKENI. V shed 6 bases, J shed 8 bases, and the junction held 18 bases outside the gene matches.

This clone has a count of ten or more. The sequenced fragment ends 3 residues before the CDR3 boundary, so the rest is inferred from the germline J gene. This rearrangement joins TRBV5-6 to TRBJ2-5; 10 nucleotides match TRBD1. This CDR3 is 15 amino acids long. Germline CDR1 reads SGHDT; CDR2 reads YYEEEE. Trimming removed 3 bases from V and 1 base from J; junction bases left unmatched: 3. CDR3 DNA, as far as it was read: TGTGCCAGCAGCTCAGGACAGGGGGTCCAAGAGACC. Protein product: CASSSGQGVQET. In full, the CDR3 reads CASSSGQGVQETQYF. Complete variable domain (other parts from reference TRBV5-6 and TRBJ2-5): DAGVTQSPTHLIKTRGQQVTLRCSPKSGHDTVSWYQQALGQGPQFIFQYYEEEERQRGNFPDRFSGHQFPNYSSELNVNALLLGDSALYLCASSSGQGVQETQYFGPGTRLLVL.

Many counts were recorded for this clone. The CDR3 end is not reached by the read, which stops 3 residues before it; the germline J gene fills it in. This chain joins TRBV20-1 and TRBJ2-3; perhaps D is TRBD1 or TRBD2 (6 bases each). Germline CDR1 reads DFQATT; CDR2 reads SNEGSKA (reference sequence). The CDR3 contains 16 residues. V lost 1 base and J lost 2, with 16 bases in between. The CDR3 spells CSARVAGGGSTDTQYF. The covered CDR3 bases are TGCAGTGCTAGAGTCGCTGGAGGGGGATCCACAGATACG.

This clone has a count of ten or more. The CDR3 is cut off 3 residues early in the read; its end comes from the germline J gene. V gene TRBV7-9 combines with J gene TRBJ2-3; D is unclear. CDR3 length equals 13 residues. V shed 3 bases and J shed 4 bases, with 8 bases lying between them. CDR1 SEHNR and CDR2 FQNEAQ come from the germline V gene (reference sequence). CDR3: CASSFGLADTQYF. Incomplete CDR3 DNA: TGTGCCAGCAGCTTCGGGTTAGCAGATACG.

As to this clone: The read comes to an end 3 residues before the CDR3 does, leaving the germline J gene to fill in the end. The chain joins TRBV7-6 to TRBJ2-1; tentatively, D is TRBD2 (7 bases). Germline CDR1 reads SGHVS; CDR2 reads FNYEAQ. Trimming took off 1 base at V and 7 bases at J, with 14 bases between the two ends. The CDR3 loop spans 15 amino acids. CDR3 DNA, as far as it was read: TGTGCCAGCAGCTTAGTGAGGGGGGGAGTGAATGAG. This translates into CASSLVRGGVNE. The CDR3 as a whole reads CASSLVRGGVNEQFF.

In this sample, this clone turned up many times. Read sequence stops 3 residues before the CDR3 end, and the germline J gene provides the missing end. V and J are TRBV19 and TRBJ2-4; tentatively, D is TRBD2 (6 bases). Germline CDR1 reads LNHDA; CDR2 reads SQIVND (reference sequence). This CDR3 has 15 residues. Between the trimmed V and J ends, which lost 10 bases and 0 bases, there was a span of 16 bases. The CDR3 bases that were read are TGTGCCACCCGCGGTTTGGGACTAGCCAAAAACATT. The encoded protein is CATRGLGLAKNI. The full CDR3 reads CATRGLGLAKNIQYF.

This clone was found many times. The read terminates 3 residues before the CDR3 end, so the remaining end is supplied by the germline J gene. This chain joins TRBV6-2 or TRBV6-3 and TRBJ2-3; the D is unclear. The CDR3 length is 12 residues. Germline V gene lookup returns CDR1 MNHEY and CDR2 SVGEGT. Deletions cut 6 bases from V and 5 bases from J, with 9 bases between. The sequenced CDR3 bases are TGTGCCAGCAGACGCGATGGAGATACG. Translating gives CASRRDGDT. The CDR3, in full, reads CASRRDGDTQYF.

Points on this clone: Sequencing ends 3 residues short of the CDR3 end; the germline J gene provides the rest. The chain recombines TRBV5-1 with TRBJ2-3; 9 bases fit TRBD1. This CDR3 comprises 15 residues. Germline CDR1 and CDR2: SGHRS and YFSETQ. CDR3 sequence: CASSPDTGGEETQYF. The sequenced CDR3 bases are TGCGCCAGCAGCCCTGATACAGGGGGCGAGGAGACG.

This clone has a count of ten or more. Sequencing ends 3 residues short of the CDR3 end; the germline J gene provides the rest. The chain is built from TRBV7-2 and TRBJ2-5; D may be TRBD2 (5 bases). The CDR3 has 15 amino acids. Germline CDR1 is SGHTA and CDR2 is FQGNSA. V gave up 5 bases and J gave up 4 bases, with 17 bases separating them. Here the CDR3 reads CASSRRVIARETQYF. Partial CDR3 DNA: TGTGCCAGCAGCCGGAGAGTAATAGCGCGAGAGACC.

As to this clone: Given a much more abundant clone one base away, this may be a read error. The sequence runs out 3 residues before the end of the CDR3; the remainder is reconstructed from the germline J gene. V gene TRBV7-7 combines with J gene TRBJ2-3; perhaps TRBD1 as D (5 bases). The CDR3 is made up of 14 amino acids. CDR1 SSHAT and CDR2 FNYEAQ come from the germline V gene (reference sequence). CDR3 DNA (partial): TGTGCTAGCAGCTTTGGCAGGGTATCAGAGACG. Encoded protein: CASSFGRVSET. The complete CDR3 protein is CASSFGRVSETQYF.

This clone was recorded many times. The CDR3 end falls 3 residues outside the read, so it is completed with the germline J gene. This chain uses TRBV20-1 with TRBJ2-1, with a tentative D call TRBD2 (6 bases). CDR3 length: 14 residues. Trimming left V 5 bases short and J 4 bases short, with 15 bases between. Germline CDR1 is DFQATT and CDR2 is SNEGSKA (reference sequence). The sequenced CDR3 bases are TGCAGTGCTGCCGGGACTTTCTCATACAATGAG. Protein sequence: CSAAGTFSYNE. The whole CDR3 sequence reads CSAAGTFSYNEQFF.

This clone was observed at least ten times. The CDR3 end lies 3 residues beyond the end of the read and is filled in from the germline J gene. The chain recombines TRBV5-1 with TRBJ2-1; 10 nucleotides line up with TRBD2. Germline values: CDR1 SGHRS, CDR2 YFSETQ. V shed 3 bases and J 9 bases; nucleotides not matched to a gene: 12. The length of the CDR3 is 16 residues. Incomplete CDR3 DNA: TGCGCCAGCAGCTGGACCCCTAGCGGGAGAAGTGTTGAG. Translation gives CASSWTPSGRSVE. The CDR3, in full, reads CASSWTPSGRSVEQFF.

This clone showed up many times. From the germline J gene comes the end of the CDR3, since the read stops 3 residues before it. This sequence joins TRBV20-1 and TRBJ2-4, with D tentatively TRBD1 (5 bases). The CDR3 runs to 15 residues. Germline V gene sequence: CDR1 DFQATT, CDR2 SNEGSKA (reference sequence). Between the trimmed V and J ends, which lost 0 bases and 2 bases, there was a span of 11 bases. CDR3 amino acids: CSARDMGLTKNIQYF. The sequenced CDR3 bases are TGCAGTGCTAGAGATATGGGGCTCACCAAAAACATT.

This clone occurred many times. The CDR3 bases that were read are TGTGCCAGCAGCTTAGGGGGACTAGCGGGATCGGCCTACGAG. This gives the protein CASSLGGLAGSAYE. The CDR3, in full, reads CASSLGGLAGSAYEQYF. The rearrangement joins TRBV13 to TRBJ2-7; 13 bases align to TRBD2. The CDR3 end falls 3 residues outside the read, so it is completed with the germline J gene. This CDR3 comprises 17 residues. Germline CDR1 and CDR2: PRHDT and FYEKMQ (reference sequence). Trimming at V came to 0 bases and at J to 2 bases, leaving 4 bases not matched to a gene.

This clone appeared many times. CDR3 residues: CSSGLAGVAYNEQFF. The sequenced CDR3 bases are TGCAGTTCGGGACTAGCGGGAGTTGCTTACAATGAG. V usage is TRBV20-1 and J usage is TRBJ2-1; 14 positions match TRBD2. The read falls 3 residues short of the CDR3 end, and the missing part is taken from the germline J gene. The CDR3 has 15 amino acids. The V gene end was trimmed by 8 bases and the J gene end by 4 bases; junction bases not matched to a gene: 7. Germline CDR1 and CDR2: DFQATT and SNEGSKA (reference sequence).